This T cell receptor beta chain was sequenced during a study of Graves' ophthalmopathy and Graves' hyperthyroidism. Other autoimmune diseases, uncontrolled infections, pregnancy or lactation ruled patients out of participation. Scientists amplified the TCR beta CDR3 regions from RNA transcripts. After a first-round RT-PCR with HTBI primers, a second-round multiplex PCR was run. TCRdb re-analysed the multiplex PCR reads in MiXCR, keeping a single row per CDR3 protein. Of 650,000 to 900,000 distinct CDR3 sequences in the sample, 40% are singletons; the top ten hold 40% to 55%. Study observations and caveats: Thyroid clonotypes that were expanded above 0.001 frequency mostly also appeared in blood.

Trimming at V came to 5 bases and at J to 7 bases, leaving 6 bases not matched to a gene. Germline CDR1 is LNHDA and CDR2 is SQIVND (reference sequence). The CDR3 spans 14 residues. On this clonotype: Its antigen is undetermined.

The rearrangement joins TRBV19 to TRBJ1-2, with TRBD1 matching 11 bases. The receptor was isolated from an adult man with Graves' ophthalmopathy. Sequenced material: peripheral blood. CDR3 nucleotides: TGTGCCAGTAGTTCGGACAGGGGGCTGCGTGGCTACACCTTC. This sequence encodes CASSSDRGLRGYTF.